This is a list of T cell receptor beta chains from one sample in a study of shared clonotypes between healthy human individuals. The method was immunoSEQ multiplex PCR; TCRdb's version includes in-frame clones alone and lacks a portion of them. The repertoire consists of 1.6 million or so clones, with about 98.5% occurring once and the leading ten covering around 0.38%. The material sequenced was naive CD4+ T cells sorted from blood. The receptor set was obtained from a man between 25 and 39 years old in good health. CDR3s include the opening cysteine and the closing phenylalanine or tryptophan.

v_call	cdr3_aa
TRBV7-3	CASSQSSVDTQYF
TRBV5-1	CASSSTGGRMNTEAFF
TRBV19	CASSTRLAGGLRQETQYF
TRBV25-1	CASSERGRNTEAFF
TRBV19	CASSITRGYEQYF
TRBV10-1	CASSPRHTDTQYF
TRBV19	CATTGLAGGRDNEQFF
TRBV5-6	CASSLRVGSYEQYF
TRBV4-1	CASSQTPGDRWTQYF
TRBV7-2	CASSSVGGATYEQYF
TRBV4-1	CASSQEWRGLNEKLFF
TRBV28	CASSLRQGTSSYEQYF
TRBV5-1	CASSLVPQDTQYF
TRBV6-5	CASSTGLAAYEQYF
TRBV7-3	CASSLRGGSETQYF
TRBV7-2	CASSLDWHRGEKLFF
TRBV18	CASSQRKSSGNTIYF
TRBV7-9	CASSLGVAGTSTDTQYF
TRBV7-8	CASSSKSQPQHF
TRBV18	CASSPQAVGGTEAFF
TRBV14	CASSQGNAGGAQYF
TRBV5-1	CASSGRDLETQYF
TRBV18	CASSLGPGPQPQHF
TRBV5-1	CASTVARAVGTQYF
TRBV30	CAWSLRLAGSTDTQYF
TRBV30	CAWSPSGQGVFGYTF
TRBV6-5	CASKQRRIPTYGYTF
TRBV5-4	CASSLVDLTSGFFEQYF
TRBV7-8	CASTESAGGFGNQPQHF
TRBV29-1	CSVFGIAGTDTQYF
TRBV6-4	CASRLGVGDYGYTF
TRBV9	CASSLGTGMGEQYF